This T cell receptor (beta chain) is drawn from a study of technical replicates of blood from a few donors. V was pared by 3 bases and J by 8 bases, with 28 bases between. This CDR3 region has 19 residues. Germline CDR1 MDHEN, CDR2 SYDVKM. Here immunoSEQ multiplex PCR was the method, and the copy in TCRdb shows in-frame clones only, minus some. The data show tens of thousands of clones, around 96% seen once. The specimen was T cells isolated from PBMCs. The clonotype originates from a human donor in good health. V usage is TRBV28 and J usage is TRBJ2-2; D unclear. The CDR3 bases are TGTGCCAGCAGTTTTGTGCGAGTTGGTACCCGACTTAAAGCTGGGGAGCTGTTTTTT. Its translation: CASSFVRVGTRLKAGELFF.